The TCR beta chain under discussion was sequenced for a study of CD8+CD57+ T cells in acquired aplastic anemia (dated by TCRdb to the late 2010s). The study in broad terms: DNA extracted from sorted CD4+ and CD8+ cells had a mean of around 3 ug, with a range of about 0.19 to 30 ug. A CD8+CD57+ expansion meant a frequency higher than the mean frequency seen in healthy subjects.

Study-wide findings and limitations: Patients and healthy controls showed no significant difference in CD8+ Simpson's diversity (P=0.060). Although roughly 29 CD8+ CDR3 sequences were shared by patients and controls, these sequences appeared highly expressed in patients and within the immunodominant clones of patients.

About this clonotype itself: Its target antigen remains unknown. One base away there is no much larger clone; base qualities are not given.

Genomic DNA served as template for TCR beta VDJ combination and CDR3 sequence profiling. An Illumina HiSeq 2000 was the platform used for TCR repertoire sequencing. Under the source paper's analysis protocol: TRBV/TRBJ rearrangement plots, CDR3 size and DJ length profiles, and Simpson's diversity index were used to assess repertoires. The most abundant DNA sequence in the deep sequencing data was defined as the immunodominant clone. CDR3 amino acid sequences were screened for sharing across subjects and were compared with published repertoires and the VDJdb database. TCRdb reprocessed the public reads (quality trimming at Q25 with fastp, clone calling with MiXCR) and kept in-frame beta chains. CDR3 protein sequences are deduplicated, and each keeps its most common genes and DNA. TCRdb, not the authors, supplied the V and J calls. The sample table shows about 190,000 distinct CDR3 sequences, and around 45% are seen once. Jointly, the top ten make up 8.5% to 10% of the sample.

Flow cytometry had shown CD8+CD57+ cell expansion in the patients selected for sequencing. All patients had severe acquired aplastic anemia diagnosed by International Study of Aplastic Anemia and Agranulocytosis and Camitta criteria. At the time blood was sampled, none of the patients had received any therapy. In this study, sorted CD4+ and CD8+ T cells from the blood of healthy subjects and of severe aplastic anemia patients had their TCR repertoires deep-sequenced. In the USA, patient enrollment took place under clinicaltrials.gov protocols 00001620, 01623167, 00001397, 00071045, 00081523 and 00961064. Ficoll-Paque density gradient centrifugation was used to isolate peripheral blood mononuclear cells. Before DNA extraction, CD4+ and CD8+ T cells were sorted by FACS or by magnetic beads. The source material was sorted CD4+, CD8+, or CD8+CD57+ T cells (not recorded which) from PBMCs. This clonotype was sampled from a human donor with aplastic anemia.

The CDR3 in this case is CASSSLGSDTQYF. At the DNA level, the sequence is TGTGCCAGCAGCTCACTAGGGTCAGATACGCAGTATTTT. The chain uses TRBV7-2 and TRBJ2-3; 5 matching bases give a weak D call of TRBD2. V is clipped by 4 bases and J by 4 bases, and the sequence between their germline boundaries is 9 bases long. The CDR3 runs 13 residues from the cysteine to the phenylalanine. Kept here is only the CDR3 DNA, which spans 39 bases and is read in frame from base 1. The germline V gene gives CDR1 as SGHTA and CDR2 as FQGNSA.